This T cell receptor beta chain was retrieved from a study of CXCR3-negative and CXCR3-positive naive CD8 T cells. On this clonotype: The target antigen is unknown.

The study made its TRB cDNA libraries by 5' RACE, adding UMI labels. TCRdb re-analyzed the 5' RACE reads; it lists each CDR3 protein once, without DNA. This table holds approximately 70,000 distinct CDR3 sequences. Cells classed as naive CD8+ T cells were CD45RO-CCR7+CD27+CD95-. Whole-study findings and limits: When CXCR3-positive naive cells were set against CXCR3-negative naive cells, the former had more hydrophobic TRB CDR3s. Whereas memory cells differed, naive CXCR3-negative and CXCR3-positive cells shared similar TRBV-TRBJ usage. Similar levels of surface CD5 were seen between naive subsets; TCR strength was inferred from TRB CDR3 properties.

Germline loops: CDR1 SGHTA, CDR2 FQGNSA. The CDR3 contains 12 residues. This chain uses TRBV7-2 with TRBJ1-1. This receptor was obtained from a human donor in good health. Some clones in this sample may be carry-over from other donors' samples. The sequenced sample was naive CXCR3- CD8+ T cells from blood. Regarding subset: CD45RO-CCR7+CD27+CD95- naive CD8+ T cells lacking CXCR3 (TNR3-). CDR3 in amino acids: CASSRKSAEAFF.